These 18 T cell receptor beta chains were sequenced from one sample in a study of post-analysis software for immune sequencing data. Regarding the study as a whole: There were about 5 TRBV segments more frequent in patients than controls, and TRBV5-6, TRBV5-1 and TRBV20-1 were among them.

Researchers reported that TCR beta cDNA libraries carried unique molecular identifiers. TCRdb passed the PCR reads through MiXCR, listing each CDR3 protein once. In the table there are hundreds of thousands of distinct CDR3 sequences, 30% of which are singletons. No antigen has been identified for these receptors. Sample: blood. These receptor sequences come from a girl aged 5-17 years with multiple sclerosis.

This chain links TRBV6-6 with TRBJ1-2, with D perhaps TRBD1 (5 bases). Germline V lookup: CDR1 MNHNY, CDR2 SVGAGI (reference sequence). The CDR3 totals 16 residues. The ends were cut back, 2 bases at V and 3 bases at J, with 16 bases in the middle. In nucleotides, the CDR3 is TGTGCCAGCAGTTACGCTACTCAACGGGGGGACTATGGCTACACCTTC. This gives the protein CASSYATQRGDYGYTF.

The chain recombines TRBV28 with TRBJ2-7, with a tentative D call TRBD2 (5 bases). CDR3 size: 17 residues. V gave up 5 bases and J gave up 3 bases, with 23 bases separating them. Per germline, CDR1 MDHEN and CDR2 SYDVKM. The CDR3 is CASSPLTARELLYEQYF. CDR3 bases: TGTGCCAGCAGTCCCCTCACGGCTAGGGAGCTCCTCTACGAGCAGTACTTC. Using reference TRBV28 and TRBJ2-7 for the parts outside the CDR3, the full variable domain is DVKVTQSSRYLVKRTGEKVFLECVQDMDHENMFWYRQDPGLGLRLIYFSYDVKMKEKGDIPEGYSVSREKKERFSLILESASTNQTSMYLCASSPLTARELLYEQYFGPGTRLTVT.

V usage is TRBV4-1 and J usage is TRBJ1-6; D possibly corresponds to TRBD1 (5 bases). Between the trimmed V and J ends, which lost 4 bases and 0 bases, there was a span of 10 bases. From germline, CDR1 is MGHRA and CDR2 YSYEKL. This CDR3 contains 16 residues. Here the CDR3 reads CASSPGTSSYNSPLHF. The DNA of the CDR3 is TGCGCCAGCAGCCCCGGGACGAGCTCCTATAATTCACCCCTCCACTTT.

The chain joins TRBV28 to TRBJ2-1; 9 nucleotides align to TRBD2. The V gene end was trimmed by 8 bases and the J gene end by 8 bases; junction bases not matched to a gene: 13. This CDR3 is built from 15 residues. The V gene's germline CDR1 is MDHEN and CDR2 SYDVKM. For the CDR3, the DNA is TGTGCCAGCCGACCCGCTAGCGGGGCGTTCCATGAGCAGTTCTTC. Amino acid sequence: CASRPASGAFHEQFF. The full variable domain, its missing parts supplied by reference TRBV28 and TRBJ2-1, is DVKVTQSSRYLVKRTGEKVFLECVQDMDHENMFWYRQDPGLGLRLIYFSYDVKMKEKGDIPEGYSVSREKKERFSLILESASTNQTSMYLCASRPASGAFHEQFFGPGTRLTVL.

The chain recombines TRBV4-1 with TRBJ2-5; no clear D. The CDR3 has 15 amino acids. V lost 2 bases and J 5 bases, leaving 15 bases between the germline ends. Germline V gives CDR1 MGHRA, CDR2 YSYEKL. The CDR3 DNA follows: TGCGCCAGCAGCCAAAGGATCTCGGGCCAGGAGACCCAGTACTTC. This translates into CASSQRISGQETQYF.

This clonotype was recorded a few times. The gene calls are TRBV5-1 and TRBJ1-5; 9 nucleotides agree with TRBD1. There are 16 residues in the CDR3. V dropped 0 bases and J dropped 2; count of bases not matched to a gene: 3. From germline, CDR1 is SGHRS and CDR2 YFSETQ. In nucleotides, the CDR3 is TGCGCCAGCAGCTTGGGGACAGGGGTTCGCAATCAGCCCCAGCATTTT. Translating it yields CASSLGTGVRNQPQHF.

The J gene is TRBJ2-7, the V gene TRBV12-3 or TRBV12-4, with 8 bases that match TRBD2. CDR3 length equals 16 residues. J lost 0 bases, V lost 6 bases, and 10 bases had no gene match. The CDR3 bases are TGTGCCAGCAGGAGACGAGCGGGAGCTGGCTCCTACGAGCAGTACTTC. Residues: CASRRRAGAGSYEQYF.

V usage is TRBV3-1 and J usage is TRBJ2-1, with 8 bases identical to TRBD1. Per the germline V gene, CDR1 is LGHDT and CDR2 is YNNKEL (reference sequence). The J segment lost 2 bases and the V segment lost 2 bases, leaving 5 bases of the junction unmatched. The CDR3 sequence is 16 residues long. The CDR3, as DNA: TGTGCCAGCAGCCAACGGACAGGGAAGCCCTACAATGAGCAGTTCTTC. It codes for CASSQRTGKPYNEQFF.

This clonotype was observed a handful of times. The chain uses TRBV20-1 and TRBJ2-7; D is unclear. V lost 6 bases, J lost 2 bases, and 17 bases lay in between. This CDR3 has 14 amino acids. Germline V gene lookup returns CDR1 DFQATT and CDR2 SNEGSKA (reference sequence). CDR3 bases: TGCAGTGCCATTGACACCGGTCTTACCTACGAGCAGTACTTC. Its translation: CSAIDTGLTYEQYF.

This clonotype was picked up a small number of times. The chain combines TRBV29-1 with TRBJ2-1; 16 bases agree with TRBD2. J was trimmed by 7 bases and V by 3 bases; bases with no gene match: 6. Per germline, CDR1 SQVTM and CDR2 ANQGSEA. This CDR3 is built from 16 residues. The CDR3 protein is CSVEGLAGGPENEQFF. The CDR3 DNA reads as TGCAGCGTTGAGGGACTAGCGGGAGGGCCTGAGAATGAGCAGTTCTTC.

Of note for this clonotype: A much larger clone lies a single base off, so this may be a read error. V and J are TRBV6-5 and TRBJ2-4, with D perhaps matching TRBD1 (5 bases). TRBJ2-7 explains the end of the DNA better; the J call may be wrong. Per the germline V gene, CDR1 is MNHEY and CDR2 is SVGAGI. The CDR3 spans 15 residues. The CDR3 region is CPSSYSNRGPYEQYF. The CDR3 nucleotides are TGTCCCAGCAGTTACTCGAATAGGGGCCCTTACGAGCAGTACTTC.

This chain connects TRBV5-1 to TRBJ2-3, with TRBD2 identical over 8 bases. This CDR3 has 17 residues. Germline V gene sequence: CDR1 SGHRS, CDR2 YFSETQ. J gave up 7 bases and V 0 bases, and 13 bases lay outside the gene matches. CDR3 in amino acids: CASSLALASSGSHTQYF. DNA for the CDR3: TGCGCCAGCAGCTTGGCCCTAGCCTCCAGCGGGAGCCATACGCAGTATTTT.

V usage is TRBV20-1 and J usage is TRBJ2-1; tentatively, D is TRBD2 (6 bases). Germline assignment: CDR1 DFQATT and CDR2 SNEGSKA (reference sequence). The CDR3 length is 11 residues. The germline V and J ends were trimmed by 7 bases and 6 bases, with 10 bases remaining between them. CDR3 amino acids: CSGRLVNEQFF. In DNA, the CDR3 is TGCAGTGGACGACTAGTCAATGAGCAGTTCTTC.

As to this clonotype: One end of the junction fails to match germline, which may point to a read error. The DNA of the CDR3 is TGTGCCAGCGGCCAAGATGGAAGCACAGATACGCAGTATTTT. Amino acids: CASGQDGSTDTQYF. V gene TRBV4-2 combines with J gene TRBJ2-3; no clear D gene. The CDR3 length is 14 residues. Germline V gene data show CDR1 as LGHNA and CDR2 as YNFKEQ.

DNA for the CDR3: TGTGCCAGCAGCCAGCCGCTACGCCCTAGCGGAACAATCTACAATGAGCAGTTCTTC. Amino acid sequence: CASSQPLRPSGTIYNEQFF. The chain employs TRBV7-2 and TRBJ2-1, with TRBD2 identical over 7 bases. The trim removed 5 bases at V and 3 bases at J, leaving 19 bases unmatched. Germline values: CDR1 SGHTA, CDR2 FQGNSA. The CDR3 runs to 19 residues.

This clonotype was observed a handful of times. The chain combines TRBV7-2 with TRBJ2-1; D possibly uses TRBD1 or TRBD2 (5 bases each). This CDR3 is built from 19 residues. The germline V gene has CDR1 SGHTA and CDR2 FQGNSA. Trimming removed 1 base at V and 0 bases at J, with 19 bases between. The CDR3 bases are TGTGCCAGCAGCTTAGATCTTGGGGGTGAGGTAAGCTCCTACAATGAGCAGTTCTTC. Its protein product is CASSLDLGGEVSSYNEQFF.

The chain joins TRBV29-1 to TRBJ1-2; the D is unclear. The CDR3 totals 12 residues. Germline lookup yields CDR1 SQVTM and CDR2 ANQGSEA. Trimming removed 4 bases from V and 3 bases from J, with 9 bases in between. The CDR3 DNA reads as TGCAGCGTTGGAACGGGGTACTATGGCTACACCTTC. This gives the protein CSVGTGYYGYTF.

This clonotype came up a few times. The CDR3: CASRKGGSGSPLHF. CDR3 DNA: TGTGCCAGCAGGAAAGGGGGCTCAGGGTCACCCCTCCACTTT. J is TRBJ1-6 and V is TRBV6-6; TRBD1 matches 7 bases. The CDR3 is made up of 14 amino acids. Trimming at V came to 6 bases and at J to 10 bases, leaving 9 bases not matched to a gene. The V gene's germline CDR1 is MNHNY and CDR2 SVGAGI (reference sequence).